This passage covers 30 T cell receptor beta chains from one sample sequenced in a study of T cell repertoires in cytomegalovirus infection. TCRdb re-derived calls from the reads in MiXCR, one entry per CDR3 protein. The sample lists some 920,000 distinct CDR3 sequences; approximately 31% were seen once. No cognate antigen is known for these TCRs. This material consisted of cultured CD8+ T cells from PBMCs, taken from culture after CMV antigen stimulation. The receptor source for this set is a human donor in good health (CMV status not recorded). Some clones in this sample may be carry-over from other donors' samples.

A word on this clonotype: Likely a read error: the CDR3 ends without its conserved phenylalanine or tryptophan. The chain combines TRBV6-6 with TRBJ2-1, with D perhaps TRBD2 (7 bases). Trimming removed 2 bases at V and 9 bases at J, with 20 bases between. The CDR3 contains 16 residues. Germline loops: CDR1 MNHNY, CDR2 SVGAGI (reference sequence). The CDR3 DNA reads TGTGCCAGCAGTTACCCGGGGGGTTCCCAGGGGCCTGAGCAGTTCATC. Protein product: CASSYPGGSQGPEQFI.

As DNA, the CDR3 is TGTGCCAGCAGCGAACAGGGGTTCTACGAGCAGTACTTC. Residues: CASSEQGFYEQYF. The J gene is TRBJ2-7, the V gene TRBV7-4, with 7 bases aligning to TRBD1. Germline V gene data show CDR1 as SGHVT and CDR2 as SQSDAQ. The CDR3 loop spans 13 amino acids. The V segment lost 5 bases and the J segment 3 bases; nucleotides outside the gene matches: 4.

The table lists this clonotype with many counts. The chain recombines TRBV7-8 with TRBJ1-6; D possibly corresponds to TRBD1 (5 bases). Trimming removed 5 bases from V and 10 bases from J, with 18 bases in between. In germline, CDR1 is SGHVS, CDR2 FQNEAQ. CDR3 length equals 15 residues. CDR3 amino acids: CASSEGAGFLSPLHF. For the CDR3, the DNA is TGTGCCAGCAGCGAAGGGGCAGGGTTCTTATCACCCCTCCACTTT.

This clonotype came up a few times. The chain recombines TRBV27 with TRBJ1-2, with 7 bases aligning to TRBD1. With 3 bases clipped from V and 6 bases from J, the junction kept 10 bases outside the gene matches. The CDR3 covers 15 residues. Germline loops: CDR1 MNHEY, CDR2 SMNVEV (reference sequence). The CDR3 region has the DNA TGTGCCAGCAGTTTGTACAGGGGAAACGATAATGGCTACACCTTC. Translated: CASSLYRGNDNGYTF.

This clonotype was seen more than once but under ten times. The rearrangement joins TRBV7-2 to TRBJ1-5, with D perhaps TRBD1 (5 bases). Germline loops: CDR1 SGHTA, CDR2 FQGNSA. Between the trimmed V and J ends, which lost 2 bases and 5 bases, there was a span of 10 bases. CDR3 length equals 14 residues. The CDR3 DNA sequence: TGTGCCAGCAGCTTATGGGGAGGGGATCAGCCCCAGCATTTT. Protein sequence: CASSLWGGDQPQHF.

The V and J genes are TRBV19 and TRBJ1-4, with D possibly being TRBD1 (6 bases). Trimming removed 5 bases at V and 8 bases at J, with 18 bases between. The CDR3 is made up of 15 amino acids. Germline V lookup: CDR1 LNHDA, CDR2 SQIVND (reference sequence). The CDR3 is CASSPWTAWREKLFF. For the CDR3, the DNA is TGTGCCAGTAGTCCCTGGACAGCTTGGAGGGAAAAACTGTTTTTT. The variable domain in full, completed from reference TRBV19 and TRBJ1-4, reads DGGITQSPKYLFRKEGQNVTLSCEQNLNHDAMYWYRQDPGQGLRLIYYSQIVNDFQKGDIAEGYSVSREKKESFPLTVTSAQKNPTAFYLCASSPWTAWREKLFFGSGTQLSVL.

This clonotype was detected only a few times. This chain connects TRBV7-9 to TRBJ2-1; tentative D call: TRBD2 (5 bases). V was clipped by 5 bases and J by 4 bases, with 15 bases between them. Germline values: CDR1 SEHNR, CDR2 FQNEAQ (reference sequence). CDR3 size: 15 residues. CDR3: CASSATSLPYNEQFF. CDR3 nucleotide sequence: TGTGCCAGCAGCGCTACTAGTTTGCCATACAATGAGCAGTTCTTC.

The rearrangement links TRBV9 to TRBJ2-1, with a tentative D call TRBD1 (5 bases). V was pared by 4 bases and J by 0 bases, with 17 bases between. Germline CDR1 SGDLS, CDR2 YYNGEE. The CDR3 consists of 17 residues. The CDR3 is CASSPWFVDSSYNEQFF. The CDR3, as DNA: TGTGCCAGCAGCCCTTGGTTCGTCGACAGCTCCTACAATGAGCAGTTCTTC.

The rearrangement links TRBV27 to TRBJ2-5; maybe TRBD1 (6 bases). This CDR3 spans 14 amino acids. V gave up 1 base and J gave up 5 bases, with 11 bases separating them. Per germline, CDR1 MNHEY and CDR2 SMNVEV (reference sequence). The chain's CDR3 is CASSLLQGVETQYF. The CDR3 region has the DNA TGTGCCAGCAGTTTATTACAGGGTGTGGAGACCCAGTACTTC.

This clonotype was detected a few times. The chain combines TRBV11-2 with TRBJ2-7, with D possibly TRBD2 on 5 matching bases. The CDR3 has 15 residues. The V end lost 6 bases, the J end lost 7 bases, and 22 bases lay between the germline ends. Germline V gives CDR1 SGHAT, CDR2 FQNNGV. This CDR3 reads CASSPSGDYAAEQYV. The CDR3 nucleotides read TGTGCCAGCAGTCCCTCTGGCGACTATGCGGCGGAGCAGTACGTC.

In nucleotides, the CDR3 is TGTGCCAGCAGCTCTGGACAGGTCCCCTACGAGCAGTACTTC. It is translated as CASSSGQVPYEQYF. V gene TRBV7-6 combines with J gene TRBJ2-7; 7 bases align to TRBD1. Per the germline V gene, CDR1 is SGHVS and CDR2 is FNYEAQ. There are 14 residues in the CDR3. The trim removed 4 bases at V and 2 bases at J, leaving 5 bases unmatched.

The rearrangement joins TRBV7-2 to TRBJ1-1; D ambiguous. CDR1 SGHTA and CDR2 FQGNSA come from the germline V gene. The germline V and J ends were trimmed by 6 bases and 5 bases, with 25 bases remaining between them. CDR3 length: 17 amino acids. The CDR3 loop is CASRHPDPVLGGTEAFF. The CDR3, as DNA: TGTGCCAGCAGACACCCGGATCCGGTCCTCGGAGGGACTGAAGCTTTCTTT.

CDR3 sequence: CASSLNVGGGVETQYF. CDR3 DNA sequence: TGCGCCAGCAGCTTGAACGTCGGCGGGGGAGTTGAGACCCAGTACTTC. J is TRBJ2-5 and V is TRBV5-1, with TRBD2 matching over 7 bases. Trimming removed 1 base from V and 5 bases from J; junction bases left unmatched: 11. This CDR3 is built from 16 residues. Germline values: CDR1 SGHRS, CDR2 YFSETQ.

V is TRBV7-2 and J is TRBJ2-1, with 11 positions matching TRBD1. V was pared by 5 bases and J by 8 bases, with 8 bases of the junction left unmatched. CDR3 length: 15 residues. CDR1 and CDR2 from the germline V gene are SGHTA and FQGNSA. The CDR3 loop is CASSLGTGGRDEQFF. For the CDR3, the DNA is TGTGCCAGCAGCCTTGGGACAGGGGGAAGGGATGAGCAGTTCTTC.

Ten or more counts support this clonotype. The CDR3 DNA reads TGTGCCAGCAGCTTAGGAGCGAGGGTTTTAGGGGCCAACGTCCTGACTTTC. Residues: CASSLGARVLGANVLTF. The J gene is TRBJ2-6, the V gene TRBV7-2; D possibly corresponds to TRBD2 (5 bases). Trimming shortened V by 1 base and J by 4 bases, and 14 bases separated the two germline ends. This CDR3 is built from 17 residues. Germline CDR1 SGHTA, CDR2 FQGNSA.

The rearrangement uses TRBV6-1 and TRBJ2-1, with 12 bases aligning to TRBD2. The V gene end was trimmed by 3 bases and the J gene end by 8 bases; junction bases not matched to a gene: 11. Germline-derived CDR1 and CDR2 are MNHNS and SASEGT. The CDR3 sequence is 17 residues long. CDR3 DNA: TGTGCCAGCAGTGAGATCGGGACTAGCGGGTTTGGGGATGAGCAGTTCTTC. This codes for CASSEIGTSGFGDEQFF.

The V gene is TRBV7-7, the J gene TRBJ2-2, with D unclear. The CDR3 covers 14 residues. In germline, CDR1 is SSHAT, CDR2 FNYEAQ (reference sequence). The CDR3, as DNA: TGTGCTAGCTCTAGGGTCCTGAACACCGGGGAGCTGTTTTTT. Its protein product is CASSRVLNTGELFF.

This chain joins TRBV18 and TRBJ2-3; D not resolved. The CDR3 spans 14 residues. V lost 0 bases, J lost 2 bases, and 6 bases lay in between. CDR1 and CDR2 from the germline V gene are KGHSH and LQKENI. The CDR3 bases are TGTGCCAGCTCACCACCGGATGTCACAGATACGCAGTATTTT. It translates to CASSPPDVTDTQYF.

The genes are TRBV28 and TRBJ2-5; D possibly corresponds to TRBD1 (5 bases). CDR1 and CDR2 from the germline V gene are MDHEN and SYDVKM. V lost 6 bases to trimming and J lost 2 bases, with 13 bases between them. This CDR3 is built from 14 residues. The DNA for the CDR3 is TGTGCCAGCAGACCTCTCAGACAGCAAGAGACCCAGTACTTC. Protein sequence: CASRPLRQQETQYF.

This clonotype was seen a few times. The V call is TRBV5-4, the J call TRBJ2-5; 9 bases fit TRBD2. Germline V gene sequence: CDR1 SGHNT, CDR2 YYREEE (reference sequence). This CDR3 is 14 amino acids long. J was trimmed by 4 bases and V by 4 bases; bases with no gene match: 5. CDR3: CASSRPAGGETQYF. CDR3 DNA sequence: TGTGCCAGCAGCCGACCAGCGGGGGGAGAGACCCAGTACTTC.

This clonotype was counted between two and nine times. This chain joins TRBV5-6 and TRBJ2-3; the D is unclear. CDR3 length: 12 residues. Germline CDR1 SGHDT, CDR2 YYEEEE. The germline V and J ends were trimmed by 3 bases and 6 bases, with 8 bases remaining between them. In DNA form, the CDR3 reads TGTGCCAGCAGCTCGCAATGGGATACGCAGTATTTT. Its translation: CASSSQWDTQYF.

The genes are TRBV27 and TRBJ2-3, with TRBD2 matching 8 bases. The CDR3 extends over 17 amino acids. V lost 5 bases and J lost 1; bases outside the gene matches: 11. In germline, CDR1 is MNHEY, CDR2 SMNVEV (reference sequence). The CDR3 is CASSPLWSGGRTDTQYF. The CDR3 DNA follows: TGTGCCAGCAGTCCCCTGTGGAGCGGGGGCCGCACAGATACGCAGTATTTT.

The genes are TRBV19 and TRBJ1-6; D is possibly TRBD1 (5 bases). Trimming removed 3 bases from V and 1 base from J, with 10 bases in between. CDR3 length equals 16 residues. Per germline, CDR1 LNHDA and CDR2 SQIVND (reference sequence). CDR3 nucleotides: TGTGCCAGTAGTATCCGCAGGGAATCCTATAATTCACCCCTCCACTTT. It specifies CASSIRRESYNSPLHF.

The chain carries TRBV12-3 or TRBV12-4 and TRBJ2-3; a possible D gene is TRBD1 (5 bases). V was trimmed by 8 bases and J by 0 bases, leaving 6 bases between them. The CDR3 loop spans 12 amino acids. The CDR3 spells CASDRSTDTQYF. Here the CDR3 DNA reads TGTGCCAGCGACAGAAGCACAGATACGCAGTATTTT.

This clonotype was seen a single time. The CDR3 coding sequence is TGTGCCAGCAGCTCTCGGACTGGTCAGCCCCAGCATTTT. It translates to CASSSRTGQPQHF. The chain employs TRBV9 and TRBJ1-5; no clear D gene. V lost 4 bases and J lost 6, with 11 bases in between. Germline V CDR1 and CDR2: SGDLS, YYNGEE. This CDR3 spans 13 amino acids.

This clonotype was observed a handful of times. The chain is built from TRBV27 and TRBJ1-2; no clear D. The CDR3 has 13 amino acids. Trimming took off 0 bases at V and 9 bases at J, with 11 bases between the two ends. Germline values: CDR1 MNHEY, CDR2 SMNVEV (reference sequence). CDR3 nucleotide sequence: TGTGCCAGCAGTTTATCGGGGAGGACGCGCTACACCTTC. As protein: CASSLSGRTRYTF.

This clonotype occurred many times. This chain uses TRBV7-9 with TRBJ2-1; the D is unclear. Trimming pared 4 bases from V and 0 bases from J, leaving 7 bases between. CDR1 is SEHNR, CDR2 FQNEAQ, per germline (reference sequence). The CDR3 is 14 residues long. CDR3 sequence (DNA): TGTGCCAGCAGCTCCAGCCCCTCCTACAATGAGCAGTTCTTC. Its translation: CASSSSPSYNEQFF.

This clonotype was detected ten times or more. V gene TRBV7-9 combines with J gene TRBJ2-2; 12 nucleotides align to TRBD1. The germline gives CDR1 SEHNR, CDR2 FQNEAQ (reference sequence). V shed 5 bases and J 1 base; nucleotides not matched to a gene: 20. The CDR3 has 22 residues. The CDR3 nucleotides read TGTGCCAGCAGCCATCCCCTTAGGGACAGGGGGCTTACTGCGCTGAACACCGGGGAGCTGTTTTTT. It encodes CASSHPLRDRGLTALNTGELFF.

V gene TRBV6-1 combines with J gene TRBJ1-1, with D possibly being TRBD1 (5 bases). Trimming removed 3 bases from V and 4 bases from J, with 12 bases in between. The CDR3 contains 14 residues. Germline V lookup: CDR1 MNHNS, CDR2 SASEGT. As DNA, the CDR3 is TGTGCCAGCAGTGAGACAGTTCAGGGCACTGAAGCTTTCTTT. Its translation: CASSETVQGTEAFF.

On this clonotype itself: The junction departs from germline at one end; a sequencing error may be responsible. The chain combines TRBV12-5 with TRBJ1-1; D unclear. CDR3 size: 20 residues. In germline, CDR1 is LGHNT, CDR2 FRNRAP. In DNA form, the CDR3 reads TGTGCTAATGGTTTGACCACCGGTCGGCGTAGCGATCGCCTGAACACTGAAGCTTTCTTT. Protein: CANGLTTGRRSDRLNTEAFF.